Sequencing of this T cell receptor (beta chain) was carried out in a study of blood T cell repertoires in COVID-19. Study summary: Samples taken during acute and convalescent COVID-19 were collected in the United States, Italy and Spain.

Repertoires were generated with immunoSEQ multiplex PCR, while TCRdb's copy carries only in-frame clones and drops some. The sample has more than 200,000 clones, around 81% seen once. The CDR3 sequence is 16 residues long. V trimming: 1 base; J trimming: 5 bases; junction bases outside the gene matches: 5. Looked up from germline, CDR1 is LNHDA and CDR2 is SQIVND (reference sequence). Participant-given clinical history determined each cohort assignment. The rearrangement joins TRBV19 to TRBJ2-5; 12 bases agree with TRBD1. This sequence originates from a woman aged 40 to 50 with acute COVID-19. Sequences were obtained from PBMCs or T cells enriched from blood (not recorded which). CDR3 protein: CASSIGGTGGLETQYF. For the CDR3, the DNA is TGTGCCAGTAGTATAGGCGGGACAGGGGGCTTGGAGACCCAGTACTTC.